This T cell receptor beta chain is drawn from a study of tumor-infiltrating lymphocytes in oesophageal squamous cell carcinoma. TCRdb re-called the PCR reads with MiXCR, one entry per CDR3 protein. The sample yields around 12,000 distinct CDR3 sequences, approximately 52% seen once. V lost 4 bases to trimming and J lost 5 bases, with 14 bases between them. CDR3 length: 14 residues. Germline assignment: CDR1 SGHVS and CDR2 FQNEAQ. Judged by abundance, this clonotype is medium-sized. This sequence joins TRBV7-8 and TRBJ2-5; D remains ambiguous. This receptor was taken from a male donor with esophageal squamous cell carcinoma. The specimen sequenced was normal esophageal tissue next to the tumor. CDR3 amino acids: CASSSSGTPETQYF. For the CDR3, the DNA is TGTGCCAGCAGCTCATCGGGCACCCCGGAGACCCAGTACTTC.